These 21 T cell receptor beta chains came from one sample sequenced in a study of CD8 T cells in Susac syndrome. Reverse transcription of about 0.45 to 1 ug RNA used random hexamers. TCRdb re-called the immunoSEQ multiplex PCR reads through MiXCR, storing one row per CDR3 protein. The sample holds hundreds of thousands of distinct CDR3 sequences, approximately 89% seen once. The sample taken for sequencing was CD8+ T cells from PBMCs. The receptors were sampled from a human donor with multiple sclerosis.

The V and J genes are TRBV29-1 and TRBJ1-2, with 8 bases fitting TRBD1. With 5 bases clipped from V and 5 bases from J, the junction kept 19 bases outside the gene matches. The germline V gene has CDR1 SQVTM and CDR2 ANQGSEA. CDR3 length: 17 amino acids. The CDR3 sequence is CSVIAPRTGRSGYGYTF. The CDR3 DNA follows: TGCAGCGTTATTGCGCCGAGGACAGGGAGGTCAGGGTATGGCTACACCTTC.

The CDR3 here is CASSWGLANEEQYF. The CDR3 region has the DNA TGTGCCAGCAGTTGGGGACTAGCAAATGAAGAGCAGTACTTC. The chain combines TRBV28 with TRBJ2-7, with TRBD2 matching over 9 bases. This CDR3 is built from 14 residues. The germline CDR1 and CDR2 sequences are MDHEN and SYDVKM. Trimming cost V 4 bases and J 7 bases; bases outside gene matches: 8.

The rearrangement links TRBV11-2 to TRBJ1-2, with a possible D match to TRBD1 (6 bases). V lost 1 base to trimming and J lost 3 bases, with 12 bases between them. In germline, CDR1 is SGHAT, CDR2 FQNNGV. There are 15 residues in the CDR3. The CDR3 protein is CASSLGSGEHYGYTF. CDR3 in DNA: TGTGCCAGCAGCTTAGGATCAGGGGAGCACTATGGCTACACCTTC.

This chain connects TRBV12-3 or TRBV12-4 to TRBJ2-5, with TRBD1 matching over 11 bases. V gave up 1 base and J gave up 0 bases; unmatched junction bases: 4. This CDR3 region has 17 residues. The CDR3 sequence: CASSLEGTGGYQETQYF. The CDR3 region has the DNA TGTGCCAGCAGTTTAGAGGGGACAGGGGGGTACCAAGAGACCCAGTACTTC.

This rearrangement joins TRBV5-1 to TRBJ2-7; D may be TRBD2 (7 bases). CDR3 size: 12 residues. Between the trimmed V and J ends, which lost 6 bases and 7 bases, there was a span of 14 bases. Germline-derived CDR1 and CDR2 are SGHRS and YFSETQ. For the CDR3, the DNA is TGCGCCAGCACGTGGGGGGGCGGTGAGCAGTACTTC. This encodes CASTWGGGEQYF.

The chain has TRBV4-1 and TRBJ1-1; D is uncertain. V lost 0 bases and J lost 11, with 13 bases in between. Germline V lookup: CDR1 MGHRA, CDR2 YSYEKL. The CDR3 contains 13 residues. DNA of the CDR3: TGCGCCAGCAGCCAAGATCTGTTCTCGGAGGCTTTCTTT. Translation gives CASSQDLFSEAFF.

V gene TRBV29-1 combines with J gene TRBJ2-6; maybe TRBD2 (5 bases). V lost 6 bases, J lost 4 bases, and 13 bases lay in between. The CDR3 extends over 14 amino acids. In germline, CDR1 is SQVTM, CDR2 ANQGSEA. Here the CDR3 reads CSVGMTGGANVLTF. The DNA of the CDR3 is TGCAGCGTGGGAATGACGGGAGGGGCCAACGTCCTGACTTTC. The full variable domain, its missing parts supplied by reference TRBV29-1 and TRBJ2-6, is SAVISQKPSRDICQRGTSLTIQCQVDSQVTMMFWYRQQPGQSLTLIATANQGSEATYESGFVIDKFPISRPNLTFSTLTVSNMSPEDSSIYLCSVGMTGGANVLTFGAGSRLTVL.

The DNA of the CDR3 is TGCATTCCCCTAGGAACCCTAGCGGGTGCCACTAGCACAGATACGCAGTATTTT. Its translation is CIPLGTLAGATSTDTQYF. The chain has TRBV20-1 and TRBJ2-3; 8 bases fit TRBD2. Germline CDR1 DFQATT, CDR2 SNEGSKA (reference sequence). The CDR3 length is 18 residues.

A single count supports this clonotype. The V gene is TRBV4-1, the J gene TRBJ1-2; the match to TRBD1 covers 8 bases. Per the germline V gene, CDR1 is MGHRA and CDR2 is YSYEKL. The J segment lost 3 bases and the V segment lost 1 base, leaving 1 base of the junction unmatched. The length of the CDR3 is 14 residues. CDR3 sequence (DNA): TGCGCCAGCAGCCAAGCAGGGGGCGACTATGGCTACACCTTC. Its protein product is CASSQAGGDYGYTF.

J is TRBJ2-3 and V is TRBV7-6; D gene unclear. The ends were cut back, 0 bases at V and 0 bases at J, with 10 bases in the middle. The CDR3 contains 16 residues. The germline V gene has CDR1 SGHVS and CDR2 FNYEAQ. CDR3 sequence reads: CASSLALSSSTDTQYF. In DNA, the CDR3 is TGTGCCAGCAGCTTAGCGCTGAGCTCTAGCACAGATACGCAGTATTTT. The full variable domain, in which reference TRBV7-6 and TRBJ2-3 provide the parts outside the CDR3, is GAGVSQSPRYKVTKRGQDVALRCDPISGHVSLYWYRQALGQGPEFLTYFNYEAQQDKSGLPNDRFSAERPEGSISTLTIQRTEQRDSAMYRCASSLALSSSTDTQYFGPGTRLTVL.

This clonotype was counted only a few times. This chain connects TRBV3-1 to TRBJ2-7, with D uncertain. The CDR3 has 12 amino acids. Trimming took 2 bases from V and 3 from J, leaving 5 bases between them. Per the germline V gene, CDR1 is LGHDT and CDR2 is YNNKEL (reference sequence). The CDR3 DNA is TGTGCCAGCAGCCAAATGGACTACGAGCAGTACTTC. This codes for CASSQMDYEQYF.

The chain couples TRBV27 to TRBJ2-3; D is tentatively TRBD1 or TRBD2 (6 bases each). V gave up 5 bases and J gave up 2 bases, with 14 bases separating them. Germline V CDR1 and CDR2: MNHEY, SMNVEV (reference sequence). This CDR3 region has 15 residues. The CDR3 here is CASSQRRGNTDTQYF. CDR3 nucleotide sequence: TGTGCCAGCAGTCAAAGGAGGGGGAACACAGATACGCAGTATTTT.

The gene calls are TRBV13 and TRBJ2-2, with 8 bases identical to TRBD2. Trimming took 2 bases from V and 8 from J; bases not matched to a gene: 7. The CDR3 sequence is 15 residues long. The V gene's germline CDR1 is PRHDT and CDR2 FYEKMQ (reference sequence). CDR3 residues: CASSLFSGSFGELFF. The CDR3 coding sequence is TGTGCCAGCAGCTTATTCAGCGGGAGTTTTGGGGAGCTGTTTTTT.

This clonotype has at least ten counts. The gene calls are TRBV11-3 and TRBJ2-3; the D is unclear. CDR3 size: 17 residues. Germline V CDR1 and CDR2: SGHNT, YENEEA. Trimming stripped 1 base from V and 2 bases from J, with 16 bases between. The CDR3 coding sequence is TGTGCCAGCAGCTTAGGGGTTGGTGGGCCCTACACAGATACGCAGTATTTT. Encoded protein: CASSLGVGGPYTDTQYF.

The sample holds a few counts of this clonotype. The chain carries TRBV6-2 or TRBV6-3 and TRBJ2-6, with D possibly being TRBD1 (6 bases). There are 18 residues in the CDR3. Trimming shortened V by 2 bases and J by 0 bases, and 14 bases separated the two germline ends. CDR1 and CDR2 (germline): MNHEY, SVGEGT. In DNA form, the CDR3 reads TGTGCCAGCAGTTACGGACAGCTACCTTTCTCTGGGGCCAACGTCCTGACTTTC. Its protein is CASSYGQLPFSGANVLTF.

The V gene is TRBV7-9, the J gene TRBJ2-1; no clear D. Germline V lookup: CDR1 SEHNR, CDR2 FQNEAQ (reference sequence). This CDR3 has 13 amino acids. V dropped 3 bases and J dropped 5 bases, with 8 bases sitting between them. CDR3: CASSFTWNNEQFF. The CDR3 DNA reads TGTGCCAGCAGCTTTACTTGGAACAATGAGCAGTTCTTC.

The chain combines TRBV6-6 with TRBJ2-6, with D perhaps matching TRBD1 (6 bases). The CDR3 runs to 15 residues. Trimming took 5 bases from V and 2 from J, leaving 10 bases between them. Germline-derived CDR1 and CDR2 are MNHNY and SVGAGI (reference sequence). The CDR3 DNA reads as TGTGCCAGCAGTCCCGGGACACCTGGGGCCAACGTCCTGACTTTC. The encoded protein is CASSPGTPGANVLTF.

In DNA form, the CDR3 reads TGTGCCAGCAGTCCTACAACTAGCGGGGCAGATACGCAGTATTTT. This codes for CASSPTTSGADTQYF. The rearrangement joins TRBV27 to TRBJ2-3; 10 bases map to TRBD2. Unmatched junction bases numbered 6, after V lost 5 bases and J lost 4 bases. Germline assignment: CDR1 MNHEY and CDR2 SMNVEV (reference sequence). This CDR3 contains 15 residues.

The CDR3: CASSAETIRDTQYF. In DNA, the CDR3 is TGTGCCAGCAGCGCCGAGACCATAAGAGATACGCAGTATTTT. V usage is TRBV9 and J usage is TRBJ2-3; D is ambiguous. Per germline, CDR1 SGDLS and CDR2 YYNGEE. V lost 3 bases and J lost 5, with 13 bases in between. This CDR3 contains 14 residues.

The rearrangement links TRBV4-1 to TRBJ2-3; D call uncertain. The V gene lost 2 bases and the J gene lost 5 bases, with 11 bases spanning the gap. The V gene's germline CDR1 is MGHRA and CDR2 YSYEKL. CDR3 size: 14 residues. The CDR3 protein is CASSQRLVGDTQYF. CDR3 in DNA: TGCGCCAGCAGCCAAAGACTGGTGGGAGATACGCAGTATTTT.

The rearrangement uses TRBV12-3 or TRBV12-4 and TRBJ2-7, with D maybe TRBD2 (6 bases). V was shortened by 3 bases and J by 1 base, with 10 bases between the two germline ends. The CDR3 sequence is 14 residues long. This CDR3 is CASSFAGLSYEQYF. In nucleotides, the CDR3 is TGTGCCAGCAGTTTCGCGGGGTTATCCTACGAGCAGTACTTC.